These 20 T cell receptor beta chains originate from one sample sequenced in a study of radiotherapy plus CTLA-4 blockade in lung cancer. Measured with immunoSEQ multiplex PCR; TCRdb has only the in-frame clones, and not every one. The table shows about 110,000 clones, with approximately 80% occurring only once. The sample was peripheral blood, taken from a patient treated with radiotherapy plus ipilimumab. Receptor source: a human donor with non-small cell lung cancer that progressed on radiotherapy plus ipilimumab. Some clones in this sample may be carry-over from other donors' samples.

Note on this clone: Germline is not matched at one junction end, which may reflect a read error. The rearrangement joins TRBV7-7 to TRBJ2-5, with 7 bases fitting TRBD1. This CDR3 has 13 residues. The germline V gene encodes CDR1 SSHAT and CDR2 FNYEAQ (reference sequence). The CDR3 here is CASSKQGKETQYF. The CDR3 coding sequence is TGTGCTAGCAGCAAACAGGGGAAGGAGACCCAGTACTTC.

The V call is TRBV5-4, the J call TRBJ1-1; no clear D gene. The germline V and J ends were trimmed by 4 bases and 3 bases, with 10 bases remaining between them. This CDR3 is 13 amino acids long. CDR1 and CDR2 from the germline V gene are SGHNT and YYREEE (reference sequence). CDR3 residues: CASSPRDYTEAFF. CDR3 DNA: TGTGCCAGCAGCCCCCGAGATTACACTGAAGCTTTCTTT.

This clone has a handful of counts. V gene TRBV7-3 combines with J gene TRBJ2-3; 9 nucleotides line up with TRBD2. The V segment lost 5 bases and the J segment 3 bases; nucleotides outside the gene matches: 12. CDR3 length: 17 residues. Germline assignment: CDR1 SGHTA and CDR2 FQGTGA. CDR3 coding DNA: TGTGCCAGCAGCCGAGGTGCGGGGGGGCCGTTAACAGATACGCAGTATTTT. Residues: CASSRGAGGPLTDTQYF.

The chain uses TRBV18 and TRBJ1-4; 7 nucleotides align to TRBD1. Germline values: CDR1 KGHSH, CDR2 LQKENI. The CDR3 consists of 17 residues. The trim removed 1 base at V and 4 bases at J, leaving 9 bases unmatched. The CDR3 nucleotides are TGTGCCAGCTCACCACTTCCAGGGGGGAAGCATAATGAAAAACTGTTTTTT. It yields the protein CASSPLPGGKHNEKLFF.

The J gene is TRBJ1-4, the V gene TRBV6-5; maybe TRBD1 (6 bases). The germline V gene has CDR1 MNHEY and CDR2 SVGAGI. CDR3 length: 15 residues. The ends were cut back, 2 bases at V and 2 bases at J, with 9 bases in the middle. CDR3 DNA: TGTGCCAGCAGTTACAGGGGGGAGACTAATGAAAAACTGTTTTTT. Amino acids: CASSYRGETNEKLFF.

The rearrangement links TRBV18 to TRBJ1-6, with 7 nucleotides matching TRBD1. This CDR3 is built from 15 residues. The germline gives CDR1 KGHSH, CDR2 LQKENI. Trimming took 2 bases from V and 7 from J; bases not matched to a gene: 5. The CDR3 here is CASSPSTGINSPLHF. CDR3 DNA sequence: TGTGCCAGCTCACCATCGACAGGGATAAATTCACCCCTCCACTTT.

This clone came up a few times. This rearrangement joins TRBV6-5 to TRBJ1-5; the D is unclear. V lost 0 bases and J lost 4, with 7 bases in between. Germline V gene data show CDR1 as MNHEY and CDR2 as SVGAGI. The CDR3 totals 14 residues. In DNA form, the CDR3 reads TGTGCCAGCAGTTACTCCACCGCAAATCAGCCCCAGCATTTT. The encoded protein is CASSYSTANQPQHF.

The chain uses TRBV6-5 and TRBJ2-7; D gene uncertain. This CDR3 is 12 amino acids long. Deletions cut 6 bases from V and 4 bases from J, with 10 bases between. The germline CDR1 and CDR2 sequences are MNHEY and SVGAGI. CDR3 sequence: CASRELGYEQYF. Written as DNA, the CDR3 is TGTGCCAGCAGAGAACTCGGTTACGAGCAGTACTTC.

The rearrangement joins TRBV7-2 to TRBJ2-7; D not certain. CDR1 SGHTA and CDR2 FQGNSA come from the germline V gene. This CDR3 is built from 13 residues. Trimming stripped 1 base from V and 3 bases from J, with 7 bases between. The CDR3 loop is CASSLEDGYEQYF. In DNA, the CDR3 is TGTGCCAGCAGCTTAGAGGACGGCTACGAGCAGTACTTC. The full variable domain, in which reference TRBV7-2 and TRBJ2-7 provide the parts outside the CDR3, is GAGVSQSPSNKVTEKGKDVELRCDPISGHTALYWYRQSLGQGLEFLIYFQGNSAPDKSGLPSDRFSAERTGGSVSTLTIQRTQQEDSAVYLCASSLEDGYEQYFGPGTRLTVT.

This chain joins TRBV27 and TRBJ2-1, with TRBD1 matching over 10 bases. The V and J ends lost 7 bases and 6 bases, in that order; junction bases with no gene match: 3. The CDR3 is 13 residues long. Germline loops: CDR1 MNHEY, CDR2 SMNVEV (reference sequence). CDR3 DNA: TGTGCCAGCATAGGGACAGGGGCCAATGAGCAGTTCTTC. It encodes CASIGTGANEQFF.

Here the CDR3 DNA reads TGCGCCAGCAGCTCGCACATGGGTGAAAAACTGTTTTTT. It translates to CASSSHMGEKLFF. The V call is TRBV5-1, the J call TRBJ1-4, with D uncertain. The germline gives CDR1 SGHRS, CDR2 YFSETQ. The CDR3 is 13 amino acids. The germline V and J ends were trimmed by 3 bases and 7 bases, with 10 bases remaining between them.

This sequence joins TRBV6-6 and TRBJ1-3; D perhaps matches TRBD1 (6 bases). With 5 bases removed from V and 9 bases from J, the gap between germline ends came to 11 bases. CDR3 length: 12 amino acids. CDR1 and CDR2 (germline): MNHNY, SVGAGI (reference sequence). The CDR3 spells CASSTRGGTIYF. In DNA form, the CDR3 reads TGTGCCAGCAGTACGAGAGGGGGCACCATATATTTT.

The chain links TRBV18 to TRBJ2-2; D possibly corresponds to TRBD1 (5 bases). V was clipped by 1 base and J by 7 bases, with 13 bases between them. Germline V lookup: CDR1 KGHSH, CDR2 LQKENI. The CDR3 consists of 15 residues. The CDR3 sequence: CASSPRWGEDGELFF. As DNA, the CDR3 is TGTGCCAGCTCACCACGATGGGGCGAGGACGGGGAGCTGTTTTTT.

This clone was counted a few times. CDR3 region: CASSPTGTSGGGPANEQFF. CDR3 nucleotides: TGTGCCAGCAGCCCCACCGGGACTAGCGGGGGGGGCCCAGCCAATGAGCAGTTCTTC. The V gene is TRBV4-2, the J gene TRBJ2-1; 16 positions match TRBD2. Losses at the gene ends were 4 bases for V and 6 bases for J; bases not matched to a gene: 12. This CDR3 is 19 amino acids long. Germline-derived CDR1 and CDR2 are LGHNA and YNFKEQ.

The chain employs TRBV4-2 and TRBJ2-3; no clear D. Trimming removed 1 base at V and 1 base at J, with 15 bases between. This CDR3 region has 17 residues. In germline, CDR1 is LGHNA, CDR2 YNFKEQ. In DNA, the CDR3 is TGTGCCAGCAGCCAAGTCTCCGTAATTAGTCGCACAGATACGCAGTATTTT. Protein sequence: CASSQVSVISRTDTQYF.

The genes are TRBV2 and TRBJ2-5; 9 nucleotides line up with TRBD1. From germline, CDR1 is SNHLY and CDR2 FYNNEI. Trimming took 4 bases from V and 7 from J; bases not matched to a gene: 4. CDR3 length equals 13 residues. CDR3 in amino acids: CASSGQGEATQYF. As DNA, the CDR3 is TGTGCCAGCAGTGGACAGGGGGAGGCGACCCAGTACTTC.

The chain couples TRBV4-1 to TRBJ1-5; D is unclear. The V gene lost 1 base and the J gene lost 1 base, with 11 bases spanning the gap. Germline V lookup: CDR1 MGHRA, CDR2 YSYEKL. The CDR3 spans 16 residues. The CDR3 coding sequence is TGCGCCAGCAGCCAAGTTGGGTCAGCAAGCAATCAGCCCCAGCATTTT. Protein: CASSQVGSASNQPQHF.

This chain joins TRBV27 and TRBJ2-5; TRBD2 matches 13 bases. The CDR3 is 18 amino acids. Germline V CDR1 and CDR2: MNHEY, SMNVEV (reference sequence). V lost 4 bases and J lost 7; bases outside the gene matches: 15. In DNA, the CDR3 is TGTGCCAGCAGTTCACTAGCGGGGGGGCGGGTCGGAAGAGGGACCCAGTACTTC. Its translation: CASSSLAGGRVGRGTQYF.

The J gene is TRBJ2-3, the V gene TRBV7-9; 9 nucleotides line up with TRBD2. The CDR3 extends over 15 amino acids. The V gene end was trimmed by 3 bases and the J gene end by 1 base; junction bases not matched to a gene: 2. Germline-derived CDR1 and CDR2 are SEHNR and FQNEAQ (reference sequence). CDR3 protein: CASSLQRGGTDTQYF. The CDR3, as DNA: TGTGCCAGCAGCTTGCAGCGGGGGGGCACAGATACGCAGTATTTT. Using reference TRBV7-9 and TRBJ2-3 for the parts outside the CDR3, the full variable domain is DTGVSQNPRHKITKRGQNVTFRCDPISEHNRLYWYRQTLGQGPEFLTYFQNEAQLEKSRLLSDRFSAERPKGSFSTLEIQRTEQGDSAMYLCASSLQRGGTDTQYFGPGTRLTVL.

This clone came up a few times. The chain carries TRBV5-1 and TRBJ1-2; unclear D gene. Germline CDR1 SGHRS, CDR2 YFSETQ. Trimming stripped 3 bases from V and 1 base from J, with 7 bases between. The CDR3 runs to 13 residues. This CDR3 is CASSYGGNYGYTF. CDR3 nucleotides: TGCGCCAGCAGCTACGGTGGTAACTATGGCTACACCTTC.